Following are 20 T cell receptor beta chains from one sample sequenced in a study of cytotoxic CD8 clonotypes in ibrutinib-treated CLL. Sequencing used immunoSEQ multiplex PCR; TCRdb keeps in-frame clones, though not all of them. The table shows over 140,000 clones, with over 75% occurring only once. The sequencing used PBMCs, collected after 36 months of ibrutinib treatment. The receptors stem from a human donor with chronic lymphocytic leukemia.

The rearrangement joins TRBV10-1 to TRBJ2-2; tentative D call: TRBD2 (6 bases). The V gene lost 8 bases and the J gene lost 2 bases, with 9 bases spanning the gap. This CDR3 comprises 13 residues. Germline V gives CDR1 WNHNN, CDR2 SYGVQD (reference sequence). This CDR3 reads CASLGLNTGELFF. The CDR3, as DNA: TGCGCCAGCCTGGGACTCAACACCGGGGAGCTGTTTTTT.

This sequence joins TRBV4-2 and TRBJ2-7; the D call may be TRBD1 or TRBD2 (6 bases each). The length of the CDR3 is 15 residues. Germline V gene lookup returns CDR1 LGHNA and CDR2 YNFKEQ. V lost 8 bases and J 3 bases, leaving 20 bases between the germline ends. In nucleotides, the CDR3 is TGTGCCAGCGGAAGGGGGGCAGGGGAGGTCTACGAGCAGTACTTC. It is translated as CASGRGAGEVYEQYF.

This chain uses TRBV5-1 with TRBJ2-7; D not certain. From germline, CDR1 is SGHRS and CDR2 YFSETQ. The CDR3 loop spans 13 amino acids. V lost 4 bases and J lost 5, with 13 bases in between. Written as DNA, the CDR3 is TGCGCCAGCAGCGTCCAGGCCCGAAACGAGCAGTACTTC. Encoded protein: CASSVQARNEQYF. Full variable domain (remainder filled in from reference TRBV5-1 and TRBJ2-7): KAGVTQTPRYLIKTRGQQVTLSCSPISGHRSVSWYQQTPGQGLQFLFEYFSETQRNKGNFPGRFSGRQFSNSRSEMNVSTLELGDSALYLCASSVQARNEQYFGPGTRLTVT.

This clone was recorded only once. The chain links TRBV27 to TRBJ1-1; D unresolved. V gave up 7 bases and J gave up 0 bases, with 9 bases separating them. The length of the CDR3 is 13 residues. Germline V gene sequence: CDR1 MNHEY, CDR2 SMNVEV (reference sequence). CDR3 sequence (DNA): TGTGCCAGCAAGGACTACATGAACACTGAAGCTTTCTTT. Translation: CASKDYMNTEAFF.

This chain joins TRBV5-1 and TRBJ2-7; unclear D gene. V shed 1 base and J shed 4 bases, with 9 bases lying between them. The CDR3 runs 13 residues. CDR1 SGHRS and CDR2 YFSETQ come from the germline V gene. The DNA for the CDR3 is TGCGCCAGCAGCTTGTCCCTGGCTTACGAGCAGTACTTC. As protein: CASSLSLAYEQYF.

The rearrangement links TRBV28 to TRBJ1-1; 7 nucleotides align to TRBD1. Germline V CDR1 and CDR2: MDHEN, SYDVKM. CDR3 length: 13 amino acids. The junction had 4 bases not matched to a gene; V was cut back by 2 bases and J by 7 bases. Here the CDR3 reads CASSLTRDSEAFF. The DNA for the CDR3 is TGTGCCAGCAGTTTAACCAGGGACAGTGAAGCTTTCTTT. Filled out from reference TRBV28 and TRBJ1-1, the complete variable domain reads DVKVTQSSRYLVKRTGEKVFLECVQDMDHENMFWYRQDPGLGLRLIYFSYDVKMKEKGDIPEGYSVSREKKERFSLILESASTNQTSMYLCASSLTRDSEAFFGQGTRLTVV.

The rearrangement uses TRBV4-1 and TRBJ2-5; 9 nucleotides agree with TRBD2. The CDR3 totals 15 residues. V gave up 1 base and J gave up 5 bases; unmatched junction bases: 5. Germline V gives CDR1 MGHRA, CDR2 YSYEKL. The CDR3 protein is CASSQGASGVETQYF. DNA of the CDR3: TGCGCCAGCAGCCAAGGGGCTAGCGGGGTGGAGACCCAGTACTTC.

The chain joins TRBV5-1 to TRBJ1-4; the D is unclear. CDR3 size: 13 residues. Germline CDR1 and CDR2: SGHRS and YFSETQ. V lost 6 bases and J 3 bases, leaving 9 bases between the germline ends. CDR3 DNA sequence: TGCGCCAGCACCAAGGCCGCTAATGAAAAACTGTTTTTT. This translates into CASTKAANEKLFF.

CDR3 nucleotides: TGTGCCATCAGTCGACAGGGGGCGGAAAACGAGCAGTACTTC. Protein product: CAISRQGAENEQYF. V gene TRBV10-3 combines with J gene TRBJ2-7, with TRBD1 identical over 10 bases. V trimming: 5 bases; J trimming: 5 bases; junction bases outside the gene matches: 6. Germline V gene lookup returns CDR1 ENHRY and CDR2 SYGVKD. This CDR3 is 14 amino acids long.

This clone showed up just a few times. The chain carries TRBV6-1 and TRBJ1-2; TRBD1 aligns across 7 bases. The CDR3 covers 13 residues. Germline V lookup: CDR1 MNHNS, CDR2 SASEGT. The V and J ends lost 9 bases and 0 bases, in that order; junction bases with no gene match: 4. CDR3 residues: CASLGQTNYGYTF. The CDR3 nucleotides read TGTGCCAGTTTGGGACAGACTAACTATGGCTACACCTTC.

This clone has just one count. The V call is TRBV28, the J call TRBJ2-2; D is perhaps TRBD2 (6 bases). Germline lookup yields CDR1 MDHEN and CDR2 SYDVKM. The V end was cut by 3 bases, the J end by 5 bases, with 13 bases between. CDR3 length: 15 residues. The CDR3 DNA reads TGTGCCAGCAGTTTTCGCGGGGTCCTTACCGGGGAGCTGTTTTTT. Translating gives CASSFRGVLTGELFF.

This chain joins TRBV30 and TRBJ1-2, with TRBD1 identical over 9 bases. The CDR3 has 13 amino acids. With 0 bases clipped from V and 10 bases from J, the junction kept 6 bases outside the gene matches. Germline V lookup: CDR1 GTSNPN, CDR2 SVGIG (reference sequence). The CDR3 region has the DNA TGTGCCTGGAGTGTATCGGACAGGGGTTACTACACCTTC. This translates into CAWSVSDRGYYTF.

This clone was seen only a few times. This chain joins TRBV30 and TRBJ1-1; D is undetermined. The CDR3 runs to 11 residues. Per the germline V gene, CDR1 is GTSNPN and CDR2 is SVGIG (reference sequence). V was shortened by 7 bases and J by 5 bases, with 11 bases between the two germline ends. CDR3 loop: CAYGERTEAFF. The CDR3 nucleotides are TGTGCCTACGGGGAAAGAACTGAAGCTTTCTTT.

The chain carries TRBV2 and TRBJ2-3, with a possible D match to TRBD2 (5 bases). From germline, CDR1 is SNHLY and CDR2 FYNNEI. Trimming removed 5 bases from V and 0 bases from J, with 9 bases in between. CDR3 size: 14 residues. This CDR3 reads CASSFTRSTDTQYF. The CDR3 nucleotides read TGTGCCAGCAGTTTCACTAGGAGCACAGATACGCAGTATTTT.

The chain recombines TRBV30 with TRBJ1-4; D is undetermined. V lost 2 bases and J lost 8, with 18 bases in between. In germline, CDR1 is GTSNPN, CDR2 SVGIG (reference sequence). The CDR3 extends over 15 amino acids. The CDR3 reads CAWSFPRGLIEKLFF. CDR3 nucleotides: TGTGCCTGGAGTTTTCCTCGGGGTTTGATCGAAAAACTGTTTTTT.

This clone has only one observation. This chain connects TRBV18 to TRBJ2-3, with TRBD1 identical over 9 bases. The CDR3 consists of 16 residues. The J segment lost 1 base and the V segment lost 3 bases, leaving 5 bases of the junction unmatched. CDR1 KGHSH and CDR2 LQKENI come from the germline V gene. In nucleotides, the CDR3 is TGTGCCAGCTCACCGGGGACAGGGTTTGGCACAGATACGCAGTATTTT. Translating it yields CASSPGTGFGTDTQYF. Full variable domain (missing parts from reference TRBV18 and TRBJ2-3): NAGVMQNPRHLVRRRGQEARLRCSPMKGHSHVYWYRQLPEEGLKFMVYLQKENIIDESGMPKERFSAEFPKEGPSILRIQQVVRGDSAAYFCASSPGTGFGTDTQYFGPGTRLTVL.

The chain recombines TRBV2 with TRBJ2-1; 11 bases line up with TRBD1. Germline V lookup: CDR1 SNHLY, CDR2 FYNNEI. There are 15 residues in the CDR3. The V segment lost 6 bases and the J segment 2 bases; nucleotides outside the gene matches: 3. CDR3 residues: CASRDRGRAYNEQFF. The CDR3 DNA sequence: TGTGCCAGCAGGGACAGGGGGCGCGCCTACAATGAGCAGTTCTTC.

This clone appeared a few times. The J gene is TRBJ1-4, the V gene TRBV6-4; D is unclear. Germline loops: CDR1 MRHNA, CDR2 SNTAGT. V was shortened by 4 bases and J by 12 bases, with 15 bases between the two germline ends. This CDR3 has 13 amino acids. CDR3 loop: CASSVETGGELFF. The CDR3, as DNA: TGTGCCAGCAGTGTGGAGACTGGTGGGGAACTGTTTTTT.

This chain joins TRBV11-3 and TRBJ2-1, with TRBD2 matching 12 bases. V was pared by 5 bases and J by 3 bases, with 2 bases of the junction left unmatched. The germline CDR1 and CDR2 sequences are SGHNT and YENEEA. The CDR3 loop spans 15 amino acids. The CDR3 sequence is CASSLAGGNYNEQFF. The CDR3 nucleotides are TGTGCCAGCAGCCTAGCGGGAGGGAACTACAATGAGCAGTTCTTC. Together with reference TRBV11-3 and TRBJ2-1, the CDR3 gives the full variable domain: EAGVVQSPRYKIIEKKQPVAFWCNPISGHNTLYWYLQNLGQGPELLIRYENEEAVDDSQLPKDRFSAERLKGVDSTLKIQPAELGDSAVYLCASSLAGGNYNEQFFGPGTRLTVL.

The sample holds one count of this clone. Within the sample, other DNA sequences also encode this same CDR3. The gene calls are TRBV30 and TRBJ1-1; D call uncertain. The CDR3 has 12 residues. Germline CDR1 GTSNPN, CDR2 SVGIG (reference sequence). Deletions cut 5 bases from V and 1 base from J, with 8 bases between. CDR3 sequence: CAWDRGNTEAFF. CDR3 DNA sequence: TGTGCCTGGGACCGGGGGAACACTGAAGCTTTCTTT.